What follows are 24 T cell receptor beta chains derived from one specimen sequenced in a study of cytomegalovirus exposure and HLA in healthy donors. This PCR relied on a set of 60 Vbeta primers and 13 Jbeta primers. The table came from immunoSEQ multiplex PCR; TCRdb's copy has only in-frame clones and leaves some out. The sample records under 50,000 clones, roughly 76% being singletons. Source material: PBMCs. The receptors derive from a young man in good health and CMV-seronegative.

The V gene is TRBV7-9, the J gene TRBJ2-7, with D unclear. CDR3 length equals 14 residues. Trimming stripped 2 bases from V and 1 base from J, with 9 bases between. Germline lookup yields CDR1 SEHNR and CDR2 FQNEAQ (reference sequence). The CDR3 coding sequence is TGTGCCAGCAGCTTAACAAGCGTTTCCTACGAGCAGTACTTC. Its protein is CASSLTSVSYEQYF.

V gene TRBV11-1 combines with J gene TRBJ2-3, with 7 bases identical to TRBD2. J lost 0 bases, V lost 5 bases, and 17 bases had no gene match. The CDR3 covers 19 residues. Germline CDR1 SGHAT, CDR2 FQDESV (reference sequence). CDR3 nucleotides: TGTGCCAGCAGCGTAACCGGGGTCGCTACTAGCGTTAGCACAGATACGCAGTATTTT. Protein product: CASSVTGVATSVSTDTQYF.

This clone has just a few counts. The chain is built from TRBV5-5 and TRBJ2-7; 7 bases align to TRBD1. This CDR3 has 15 amino acids. CDR1 SGHKS and CDR2 YYEKEE come from the germline V gene (reference sequence). The V gene end was trimmed by 5 bases and the J gene end by 2 bases; junction bases not matched to a gene: 10. CDR3 in DNA: TGTGCCAGCAGACTGGCCGGGACAGAGACCTACGAGCAGTACTTC. Translated: CASRLAGTETYEQYF.

The V gene is TRBV7-9, the J gene TRBJ2-7, with 9 bases aligning to TRBD2. Germline CDR1 is SEHNR and CDR2 is FQNEAQ (reference sequence). V gave up 11 bases and J gave up 2 bases; unmatched junction bases: 4. CDR3 size: 12 residues. This chain's CDR3 is CAGASGAYEQYF. The DNA for the CDR3 is TGTGCCGGAGCTAGCGGGGCCTACGAGCAGTACTTC.

This clone occurred a few times. The chain couples TRBV5-6 to TRBJ2-7, with 9 bases fitting TRBD2. This CDR3 contains 15 residues. The junction had 4 bases not matched to a gene; V was cut back by 0 bases and J by 3 bases. Germline CDR1 and CDR2: SGHDT and YYEEEE. Written as DNA, the CDR3 is TGTGCCAGCAGCTTGGATAGCGGGAGAGGCTACGAGCAGTACTTC. Protein product: CASSLDSGRGYEQYF.

The rearrangement links TRBV18 to TRBJ2-1; TRBD2 matches 8 bases. Trimming cost V 0 bases and J 10 bases; bases outside gene matches: 2. The CDR3 sequence is 13 residues long. The V gene's germline CDR1 is KGHSH and CDR2 LQKENI. In DNA form, the CDR3 reads TGTGCCAGCTCACCACCGGGACTAGTCGAGCAGTTCTTC. Its protein is CASSPPGLVEQFF. The full variable domain, in which reference TRBV18 and TRBJ2-1 provide the parts outside the CDR3, is NAGVMQNPRHLVRRRGQEARLRCSPMKGHSHVYWYRQLPEEGLKFMVYLQKENIIDESGMPKERFSAEFPKEGPSILRIQQVVRGDSAAYFCASSPPGLVEQFFGPGTRLTVL.

This sequence joins TRBV6-6 and TRBJ1-2, with TRBD1 matching 7 bases. The CDR3 is made up of 16 amino acids. V lost 7 bases and J lost 2; bases outside the gene matches: 13. Germline CDR1 and CDR2: MNHNY and SVGAGI (reference sequence). In DNA form, the CDR3 reads TGTGCCAGCACCGCTGGACCAGGGGGTGACAACTATGGCTACACCTTC. As protein: CASTAGPGGDNYGYTF.

Regarding this clone: Other nucleotide sequences in the sample specify the same CDR3. The chain combines TRBV29-1 with TRBJ2-1, with TRBD2 identical over 7 bases. V dropped 3 bases and J dropped 4; count of bases not matched to a gene: 12. CDR3 length equals 16 residues. Germline V gene lookup returns CDR1 SQVTM and CDR2 ANQGSEA. For the CDR3, the DNA is TGCAGCGTTGAGGGGACTACTGAAGGCCTATACAATGAGCAGTTCTTC. Protein product: CSVEGTTEGLYNEQFF.

The V call is TRBV25-1, the J call TRBJ1-2, with D unclear. CDR1 and CDR2 (germline): MGHDK, SYGVNS. The CDR3 spans 15 residues. Trimming cost V 1 base and J 2 bases, with 11 bases left between them. In nucleotides, the CDR3 is TGTGCCAGCAGTGAATCGGAGAATCCCAACTATGGCTACACCTTC. This gives the protein CASSESENPNYGYTF.

The chain recombines TRBV5-1 with TRBJ1-2; 7 bases agree with TRBD1. CDR3 length equals 15 residues. The J segment lost 4 bases and the V segment lost 4 bases, leaving 10 bases of the junction unmatched. The V gene's germline CDR1 is SGHRS and CDR2 YFSETQ. This CDR3 is CASSPGAGGFYGYTF. DNA for the CDR3: TGCGCCAGCAGCCCAGGGGCAGGGGGGTTCTATGGCTACACCTTC. Drawing the rest from reference TRBV5-1 and TRBJ1-2, the complete variable domain is KAGVTQTPRYLIKTRGQQVTLSCSPISGHRSVSWYQQTPGQGLQFLFEYFSETQRNKGNFPGRFSGRQFSNSRSEMNVSTLELGDSALYLCASSPGAGGFYGYTFGSGTRLTVV.

V is TRBV4-1 and J is TRBJ2-7; D is possibly TRBD2 (6 bases). CDR3 length: 14 residues. Trimming took off 1 base at V and 3 bases at J, with 10 bases between the two ends. Germline V CDR1 and CDR2: MGHRA, YSYEKL. The CDR3 DNA reads TGCGCCAGCAGCCAAGCGGAGGGTCGCTACGAGCAGTACTTC. The encoded protein is CASSQAEGRYEQYF.

This chain joins TRBV6-6 and TRBJ2-1; D gene uncertain. Germline V gives CDR1 MNHNY, CDR2 SVGAGI (reference sequence). CDR3 size: 13 residues. Deletions cut 0 bases from V and 6 bases from J, with 6 bases between. This chain's CDR3 is CASSYSSRNEQFF. The DNA of the CDR3 is TGTGCCAGCAGTTACTCGAGTCGCAATGAGCAGTTCTTC.

The genes are TRBV19 and TRBJ2-1; 8 bases align to TRBD2. The CDR3 has 16 residues. V gave up 5 bases and J gave up 7 bases; unmatched junction bases: 13. Germline assignment: CDR1 LNHDA and CDR2 SQIVND (reference sequence). The CDR3: CASSPGTRFGGNEQFF. The CDR3 DNA reads TGTGCCAGTAGTCCCGGGACTAGATTCGGGGGTAATGAGCAGTTCTTC.

The chain recombines TRBV5-1 with TRBJ2-7, with 7 bases that match TRBD2. The J segment lost 5 bases and the V segment lost 0 bases, leaving 5 bases of the junction unmatched. The CDR3 is 14 amino acids. Germline CDR1 SGHRS, CDR2 YFSETQ. The CDR3: CASSLGEGLHEQYF. The CDR3 region has the DNA TGCGCCAGCAGCTTGGGGGAGGGTCTGCACGAGCAGTACTTC.

The genes are TRBV4-1 and TRBJ1-5; D is uncertain. The V end was cut by 0 bases, the J end by 6 bases, with 6 bases between. From germline, CDR1 is MGHRA and CDR2 YSYEKL. The CDR3 sequence is 13 residues long. CDR3 DNA: TGCGCCAGCAGCCAAGATCCCGGTCAGCCCCAGCATTTT. Protein: CASSQDPGQPQHF.

This clone was detected only a few times. The chain carries TRBV5-1 and TRBJ2-2; the D gene is possibly TRBD2 (5 bases). Per the germline V gene, CDR1 is SGHRS and CDR2 is YFSETQ. V lost 3 bases and J 6 bases, leaving 15 bases between the germline ends. The CDR3 is 15 amino acids. CDR3 nucleotide sequence: TGCGCCAGCAGCTCAGAGGGCCGGGTCGCCGGGGAGCTGTTTTTT. Protein product: CASSSEGRVAGELFF.

DNA of the CDR3: TGTGCCATCAGTGGTTCTCTCTACGAGCAGTACTTC. Its translation is CAISGSLYEQYF. The gene calls are TRBV10-3 and TRBJ2-7; D remains ambiguous. CDR3 length equals 12 residues. Germline CDR1 reads ENHRY; CDR2 reads SYGVKD. Trimming shortened V by 4 bases and J by 3 bases, and 7 bases separated the two germline ends.

This chain joins TRBV18 and TRBJ1-4; 9 bases are a match to TRBD1. V dropped 3 bases and J dropped 0; count of bases not matched to a gene: 5. The CDR3 is 17 residues long. The germline V gene encodes CDR1 KGHSH and CDR2 LQKENI. CDR3 loop: CASSPQRQGATNEKLFF. The CDR3 region has the DNA TGTGCCAGCTCACCGCAGAGACAGGGGGCAACTAATGAAAAACTGTTTTTT.

The V gene is TRBV2, the J gene TRBJ2-2; 8 bases align to TRBD1. With 4 bases clipped from V and 6 bases from J, the junction kept 4 bases outside the gene matches. In germline, CDR1 is SNHLY, CDR2 FYNNEI. This CDR3 region has 14 residues. The CDR3 protein is CASSGTGMAGELFF. Written as DNA, the CDR3 is TGTGCCAGCAGTGGGACAGGGATGGCCGGGGAGCTGTTTTTT.

The chain joins TRBV5-4 to TRBJ2-3; 8 bases are shared with TRBD2. The CDR3 is 16 residues long. Germline loops: CDR1 SGHNT, CDR2 YYREEE (reference sequence). J was trimmed by 4 bases and V by 2 bases; bases with no gene match: 9. The CDR3, as DNA: TGTGCCAGCAGCTTAAAAAGCGGGAGCGGGGCAGATACGCAGTATTTT. Its protein product is CASSLKSGSGADTQYF.

This clone came up once. The rearrangement joins TRBV2 to TRBJ2-1, with 11 nucleotides matching TRBD2. The length of the CDR3 is 15 residues. Unmatched junction bases numbered 4, after V lost 5 bases and J lost 4 bases. The germline gives CDR1 SNHLY, CDR2 FYNNEI. For the CDR3, the DNA is TGTGCCAGCAGTAAACTAGCGGGAGAGTACAATGAGCAGTTCTTC. Encoded protein: CASSKLAGEYNEQFF.

This clone was seen a few times. The chain has TRBV10-3 and TRBJ2-3, with D possibly TRBD2 on 5 matching bases. This CDR3 region has 15 residues. V shed 2 bases and J shed 3 bases, with 12 bases lying between them. The germline CDR1 and CDR2 sequences are ENHRY and SYGVKD. CDR3 nucleotides: TGTGCCATCAGTGAGGATAGCGTCGCAACAGATACGCAGTATTTT. Protein: CAISEDSVATDTQYF.

This clone turned up a few times. This chain uses TRBV30 with TRBJ2-7, with 7 bases matching TRBD1. The CDR3 contains 12 residues. Trimming at V came to 1 base and at J to 6 bases, leaving 3 bases not matched to a gene. The V gene's germline CDR1 is GTSNPN and CDR2 SVGIG (reference sequence). The CDR3 DNA follows: TGTGCCTGGAGTGAACAGGGGTTCGAGCAGTACTTC. Translating it yields CAWSEQGFEQYF.

The chain uses TRBV29-1 and TRBJ2-1, with 13 bases identical to TRBD2. The CDR3 runs to 15 residues. Germline V gene data show CDR1 as SQVTM and CDR2 as ANQGSEA. The trim removed 7 bases at V and 7 bases at J, leaving 10 bases unmatched. CDR3 bases: TGCAGCGCGGGACTAGCGGGACCCTTGGGGAATGAGCAGTTCTTC. Its protein is CSAGLAGPLGNEQFF.